One and the same sample provided the 23 T cell receptor beta chains below, sequenced in a study of regulatory T cells in long-lasting Graves disease. Stated time point: newly diagnosed GD, antithyroid drugs for less than 3 months. PBMC-extracted RNA yielded the TCR library. CDR3-region Arm-PCR and iRepertoire HTBI primers produced the TCR beta libraries. One entry per CDR3 protein results from TCRdb running MiXCR on the multiplex PCR reads. This sample has more than 400,000 distinct CDR3 sequences, with roughly 17% found just once. These same records also appear under a second study, on T cells in Graves' hyperthyroidism and ophthalmopathy.

Sequencing was performed on peripheral blood mononuclear cells (PBMCs), taken at new diagnosis, from a patient treated with antithyroid drugs. The receptors shown here come from a woman in her thirties with Graves disease.

This clonotype was seen at least ten times. V usage is TRBV10-3 and J usage is TRBJ2-5; D call uncertain. This CDR3 comprises 14 residues. Germline V CDR1 and CDR2: ENHRY, SYGVKD. Trimming pared 1 base from V and 5 bases from J, leaving 11 bases between. The DNA for the CDR3 is TGTGCCATCAGTGAGTGGAGTGACTCGGAGACCCAGTACTTC. Protein sequence: CAISEWSDSETQYF.

Comment on this clonotype: One end of the junction is discordant with germline, which a read error may explain. The V and J genes are TRBV7-9 and TRBJ2-5; 9 bases are a match to TRBD1. The CDR3 runs to 18 residues. The germline V gene encodes CDR1 SEHNR and CDR2 FQNEAQ (reference sequence). The CDR3 loop reads CARSLARASDRGYNEQYF. CDR3 nucleotides: TGTGCCCGCAGCTTAGCTAGGGCCTCGGACAGGGGCTACAATGAGCAGTACTTC.

This clonotype was detected many times. The V and J genes are TRBV7-9 and TRBJ2-5; no reliable D call. The CDR3 spans 14 residues. Germline CDR1 is SEHNR and CDR2 is FQNEAQ (reference sequence). V was trimmed by 10 bases and J by 5 bases, leaving 20 bases between them. CDR3 sequence (DNA): TGTGCCACCCAGAATGCTTGGGGTGCGGAGACCCAGTACTTC. It yields the protein CATQNAWGAETQYF.

This clonotype was detected ten times or more. J is TRBJ2-1 and V is TRBV6-1; 11 bases are a match to TRBD2. V trimming: 2 bases; J trimming: 6 bases; junction bases outside the gene matches: 6. The CDR3 is made up of 16 amino acids. Germline V gene lookup returns CDR1 MNHNS and CDR2 SASEGT. The CDR3 protein is CASSELAGLAANEQFF. In DNA, the CDR3 is TGTGCCAGCAGTGAATTAGCGGGACTAGCGGCCAATGAGCAGTTCTTC.

The CDR3 here is CAISEDSREYYSNQPQHF. The DNA of the CDR3 is TGTGCCATCAGTGAAGACAGCCGAGAGTATTATAGCAATCAGCCCCAGCATTTT. This chain uses TRBV10-3 with TRBJ1-5; D may be TRBD1 (5 bases). In germline, CDR1 is ENHRY, CDR2 SYGVKD. The CDR3 runs to 18 residues. V was trimmed by 3 bases and J by 0 bases, leaving 18 bases between them.

This clonotype was observed many times. This chain links TRBV5-1 with TRBJ2-1; TRBD2 is a possible D gene (5 bases). The V gene's germline CDR1 is SGHRS and CDR2 YFSETQ. Trimming took 0 bases from V and 2 from J, leaving 15 bases between them. The CDR3 length is 17 residues. This chain's CDR3 is CASSLAGSGYTYNEQFF. The CDR3 DNA reads as TGCGCCAGCAGCTTGGCCGGAAGCGGTTATACCTACAATGAGCAGTTCTTC.

As for this clonotype: A much larger clone differs from this one at a single base, so this may be a read error. The chain has TRBV12-3 or TRBV12-4 and TRBJ1-1, with TRBD1 matching 7 bases. The CDR3 spans 15 residues. DNA of the CDR3: TGTGCCAGCAGTACCCGGACAGGATGGAACGCTGAAGCTTTCTTT. Its translation is CASSTRTGWNAEAFF.

This clonotype was found many times. The chain joins TRBV9 to TRBJ2-7; 9 bases match TRBD2. The CDR3 consists of 15 residues. V was pared by 1 base and J by 3 bases, with 5 bases of the junction left unmatched. Germline-derived CDR1 and CDR2 are SGDLS and YYNGEE. CDR3 sequence (DNA): TGTGCCAGCAGCGTAACAACTAGCGGGCTCTACGAGCAGTACTTC. Residues: CASSVTTSGLYEQYF.

In regard to this clonotype: This may come from a read error, since a much larger clone is one base off. The V gene is TRBV29-1, the J gene TRBJ2-1, with 8 bases matching TRBD1. The length of the CDR3 is 13 residues. Germline CDR1 reads SQVTM; CDR2 reads ANQGSEA. For the CDR3, the DNA is TGCAGCGTTTACGGACAGGGAGGCAATGATCAGTTCTTC. Protein product: CSVYGQGGNDQFF.

This clonotype has a count of ten or more. The chain has TRBV28 and TRBJ1-2; D gene uncertain. V lost 5 bases to trimming and J lost 1 base, with 5 bases between them. This CDR3 is 12 amino acids long. Per the germline V gene, CDR1 is MDHEN and CDR2 is SYDVKM. Written as DNA, the CDR3 is TGTGCCAGCAGTGAGGTTAACTATGGCTACACCTTC. Its protein is CASSEVNYGYTF.

There are many counts of this clonotype. V gene TRBV12-3 or TRBV12-4 combines with J gene TRBJ2-2; either TRBD1 or TRBD2 may fit D (6 bases each). V was trimmed by 4 bases and J by 7 bases, leaving 13 bases between them. The CDR3 has 14 amino acids. The CDR3 sequence: CASSSIGGSGELFF. The CDR3 bases are TGTGCCAGCAGTTCCATCGGGGGCAGCGGGGAGCTGTTTTTT.

The table lists this clonotype with many counts. J is TRBJ1-6 and V is TRBV2, with D unclear. V gave up 6 bases and J gave up 4 bases, with 10 bases separating them. Looked up from germline, CDR1 is SNHLY and CDR2 is FYNNEI. The CDR3 covers 14 residues. The CDR3 sequence: CASSPGKYNSPLHF. Written as DNA, the CDR3 is TGTGCCAGCAGCCCGGGGAAATATAATTCACCCCTCCACTTT. The full variable domain, with the rest looked up from reference TRBV2 and TRBJ1-6, is EPEVTQTPSHQVTQMGQEVILRCVPISNHLYFYWYRQILGQKVEFLVSFYNNEISEKSEIFDDQFSVERPDGSNFTLKIRSTKLEDSAMYFCASSPGKYNSPLHFGNGTRLTVT.

The gene calls are TRBV7-8 and TRBJ2-7, with D uncertain. This CDR3 is 15 amino acids long. Germline CDR1 SGHVS, CDR2 FQNEAQ. Trimming stripped 0 bases from V and 2 bases from J, with 11 bases between. CDR3 sequence reads: CASSLAGLITYEQYF. The DNA for the CDR3 is TGTGCCAGCAGCTTAGCGGGCCTTATCACCTACGAGCAGTACTTC.

V usage is TRBV20-1 and J usage is TRBJ1-1; no clear D. V dropped 3 bases and J dropped 3 bases, with 8 bases sitting between them. CDR1 DFQATT and CDR2 SNEGSKA come from the germline V gene (reference sequence). This CDR3 comprises 12 residues. CDR3 sequence (DNA): TGCAGTGCTAGGGGCCCTGACACTGAAGCTTTCTTT. It translates to CSARGPDTEAFF.

This clonotype was observed many times. The rearrangement links TRBV7-9 to TRBJ1-4, with D possibly being TRBD1 (6 bases). Germline V lookup: CDR1 SEHNR, CDR2 FQNEAQ (reference sequence). V dropped 5 bases and J dropped 5 bases, with 12 bases sitting between them. The CDR3 runs 14 residues. CDR3 protein: CASSPMGANEKLFF. The CDR3 region has the DNA TGTGCCAGCAGCCCCATGGGGGCGAATGAAAAACTGTTTTTT.

On this clonotype itself: This may come from a read error, since a much larger clone is one base off. The J gene is TRBJ2-1, the V gene TRBV7-2; D gene uncertain. CDR3 length equals 16 residues. Germline V gene sequence: CDR1 SGHTA, CDR2 FQGNSA. V was cut by 5 bases and J by 6 bases, with 20 bases left in between. The CDR3: CASSPQDGFASNEQFF. CDR3 DNA sequence: TGTGCCAGCAGCCCCCAGGACGGCTTTGCCAGCAATGAGCAGTTCTTC.

In this sample, this clonotype turned up many times. J is TRBJ2-1 and V is TRBV18; TRBD2 matches 12 bases. The trim removed 0 bases at V and 8 bases at J, leaving 2 bases unmatched. The CDR3 contains 15 residues. The V gene's germline CDR1 is KGHSH and CDR2 LQKENI. As DNA, the CDR3 is TGTGCCAGCTCACCACCGACTAGCGGGGGCGATGAGCAGTTCTTC. Translated: CASSPPTSGGDEQFF.

Ten or more counts support this clonotype. The rearrangement uses TRBV7-9 and TRBJ2-1; D possibly corresponds to TRBD2 (7 bases). This CDR3 has 17 amino acids. The V and J ends lost 4 bases and 2 bases respectively, with 18 bases between them. Germline lookup yields CDR1 SEHNR and CDR2 FQNEAQ (reference sequence). Here the CDR3 reads CASSYPEGGTTYNEQFF. In DNA form, the CDR3 reads TGTGCCAGCAGCTACCCCGAGGGGGGGACCACCTACAATGAGCAGTTCTTC.

The chain carries TRBV6-2 or TRBV6-3 and TRBJ2-3; possible D gene TRBD2, 7 bases. Trimming left V 6 bases short and J 1 base short, with 11 bases between. Looked up from germline, CDR1 is MNHEY and CDR2 is SVGEGT. CDR3 length equals 14 residues. CDR3 sequence (DNA): TGTGCCAGCAGGAGGGGGGGCGGCACAGATACGCAGTATTTT. This translates into CASRRGGGTDTQYF.

There are a few counts of this clonotype. The chain joins TRBV29-1 to TRBJ1-1; TRBD1 aligns across 9 bases. This CDR3 has 14 residues. The trim removed 5 bases at V and 3 bases at J, leaving 7 bases unmatched. CDR1 is SQVTM and CDR2 is ANQGSEA in the germline V gene. CDR3 amino acids: CSVYRQGVDTEAFF. CDR3 bases: TGCAGCGTTTATCGACAGGGGGTGGACACTGAAGCTTTCTTT.

This clonotype was observed a handful of times. The rearrangement uses TRBV7-3 and TRBJ2-1, with 7 bases aligning to TRBD2. CDR3 length: 16 residues. Germline V gene sequence: CDR1 SGHTA, CDR2 FQGTGA. Trimming removed 4 bases from V and 2 bases from J; junction bases left unmatched: 8. The DNA of the CDR3 is TGTGCCAGCAGCTCCCGGGGAGGGGCTGCCTACAATGAGCAGTTCTTC. Encoded protein: CASSSRGGAAYNEQFF.

This clonotype was seen repeatedly, ten times or more. The chain is built from TRBV2 and TRBJ2-7, with 7 bases identical to TRBD2. The CDR3 sequence is 12 residues long. Germline V CDR1 and CDR2: SNHLY, FYNNEI. J gave up 2 bases and V 6 bases, and 1 base lay outside the gene matches. The CDR3 here is CASRGGAYEQYF. As DNA, the CDR3 is TGTGCCAGCAGGGGAGGGGCCTACGAGCAGTACTTC.

This clonotype was seen ten or more times. The genes are TRBV28 and TRBJ2-1; D possibly corresponds to TRBD2 (5 bases). The CDR3 length is 16 residues. Trimming removed 6 bases from V and 12 bases from J, with 27 bases in between. Germline values: CDR1 MDHEN, CDR2 SYDVKM. As DNA, the CDR3 is TGTGCCAGCAGCAATGGGGTCGGAGCGGCCGCTCGAGTGCAGTTCTTC. Its protein product is CASSNGVGAAARVQFF. The full variable domain, in which reference TRBV28 and TRBJ2-1 provide the parts outside the CDR3, is DVKVTQSSRYLVKRTGEKVFLECVQDMDHENMFWYRQDPGLGLRLIYFSYDVKMKEKGDIPEGYSVSREKKERFSLILESASTNQTSMYLCASSNGVGAAARVQFFGPGTRLTVL.